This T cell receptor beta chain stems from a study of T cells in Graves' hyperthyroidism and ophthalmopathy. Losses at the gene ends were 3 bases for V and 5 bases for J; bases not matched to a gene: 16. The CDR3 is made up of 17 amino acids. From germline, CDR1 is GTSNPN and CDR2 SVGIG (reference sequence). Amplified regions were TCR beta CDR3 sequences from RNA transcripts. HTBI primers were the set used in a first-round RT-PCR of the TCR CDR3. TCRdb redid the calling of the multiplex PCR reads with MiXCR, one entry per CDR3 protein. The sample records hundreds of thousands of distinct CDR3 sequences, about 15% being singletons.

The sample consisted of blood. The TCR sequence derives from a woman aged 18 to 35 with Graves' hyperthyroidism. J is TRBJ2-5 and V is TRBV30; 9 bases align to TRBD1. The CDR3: CAWSPAGTGSPSETQYF. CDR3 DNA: TGTGCCTGGAGCCCCGCCGGGACAGGGTCCCCATCGGAGACCCAGTACTTC.